Listed here are 13 T cell receptor beta chains from one sample, sequenced in a study of T cell responses to AZD1222 COVID-19 vaccine. Measured with immunoSEQ multiplex PCR; TCRdb has only the in-frame clones, and not every one. Counted here are 15,000 to 20,000 clones, 81% occurring once; the ten biggest clones make up around 20%. This specimen was peripheral blood, taken 28 days after the second AZD1222 dose. Receptors originate from an adult who received the AZD1222 COVID-19 vaccine.

The chain is built from TRBV12-3 or TRBV12-4 and TRBJ2-2, with no clear D. V dropped 6 bases and J dropped 7 bases, with 12 bases sitting between them. This CDR3 is built from 13 residues. The CDR3 loop reads CASSIVLGGELFF. DNA of the CDR3: TGTGCCAGCAGCATCGTCCTGGGCGGGGAGCTGTTTTTT.

The chain employs TRBV7-2 and TRBJ1-2, with a possible D match to TRBD1 (5 bases). With 8 bases removed from V and 7 bases from J, the gap between germline ends came to 17 bases. Germline CDR1 is SGHTA and CDR2 is FQGNSA. This CDR3 comprises 13 residues. The DNA of the CDR3 is TGTGCCAGCTCCACGAACGGGGGATCTGGCTACACCTTC. Translated: CASSTNGGSGYTF.

The J gene is TRBJ1-1, the V gene TRBV18; D gene ambiguous. Trimming removed 4 bases at V and 1 base at J, with 7 bases between. Per the germline V gene, CDR1 is KGHSH and CDR2 is LQKENI. This CDR3 contains 13 residues. The CDR3 loop reads CASSLTGNTEAFF. As DNA, the CDR3 is TGTGCCAGCTCACTCACGGGGAACACTGAAGCTTTCTTT.

The chain carries TRBV7-2 and TRBJ1-4, with unresolved D. V was trimmed by 2 bases and J by 6 bases, leaving 13 bases between them. Per the germline V gene, CDR1 is SGHTA and CDR2 is FQGNSA. The CDR3 spans 15 residues. The CDR3 region is CASSLSSGMDEKLFF. The CDR3 nucleotides are TGTGCCAGCAGCTTATCATCCGGGATGGATGAAAAACTGTTTTTT.

This clone was seen a few times. The chain uses TRBV7-7 and TRBJ1-1, with a possible D match to TRBD1 (5 bases). Trimming took off 5 bases at V and 0 bases at J, with 13 bases between the two ends. This CDR3 is built from 15 residues. Germline V CDR1 and CDR2: SSHAT, FNYEAQ (reference sequence). The CDR3 sequence is CASSRMGRLNTEAFF. In DNA, the CDR3 is TGTGCCAGCAGCCGGATGGGACGGTTGAACACTGAAGCTTTCTTT.

This clone was observed a few times. The chain uses TRBV6-5 and TRBJ1-2, with D perhaps TRBD1 (5 bases). This CDR3 spans 13 amino acids. V shed 6 bases and J shed 4 bases, with 12 bases lying between them. Germline CDR1 reads MNHEY; CDR2 reads SVGAGI. The CDR3 DNA follows: TGTGCCAGCAGGGGTCCGGGGGTCTATGGCTACACCTTC. Amino acids: CASRGPGVYGYTF.

The chain is built from TRBV18 and TRBJ1-2; weak D call: TRBD1 (5 bases). V was clipped by 2 bases and J by 6 bases, with 10 bases between them. Germline-derived CDR1 and CDR2 are KGHSH and LQKENI. The CDR3 consists of 13 residues. In DNA, the CDR3 is TGTGCCAGCTCACCAAGGGGCCAGGATGGCTACACCTTC. Its protein is CASSPRGQDGYTF.

J is TRBJ2-7 and V is TRBV15, with 8 bases matching TRBD1. The CDR3 spans 16 residues. J gave up 3 bases and V 0 bases, and 7 bases lay outside the gene matches. The V gene's germline CDR1 is LNHNV and CDR2 YYDKDF (reference sequence). The DNA of the CDR3 is TGTGCCACCAGCAGAGAAGGGGGACAGGCGATCTACGAGCAGTACTTC. Protein sequence: CATSREGGQAIYEQYF.

This clone was counted only a few times. The chain has TRBV5-1 and TRBJ1-1; 9 bases line up with TRBD1. CDR1 and CDR2 (germline): SGHRS, YFSETQ. J was trimmed by 1 base and V by 1 base; bases with no gene match: 2. The CDR3 runs 15 residues. The CDR3 nucleotides read TGCGCCAGCAGCTTGATGACAGGGGGGAACACTGAAGCTTTCTTT. This gives the protein CASSLMTGGNTEAFF. Combining the CDR3 with reference TRBV5-1 and TRBJ1-1 gives the whole variable domain KAGVTQTPRYLIKTRGQQVTLSCSPISGHRSVSWYQQTPGQGLQFLFEYFSETQRNKGNFPGRFSGRQFSNSRSEMNVSTLELGDSALYLCASSLMTGGNTEAFFGQGTRLTVV.

V is TRBV29-1 and J is TRBJ1-2; 10 nucleotides line up with TRBD1. This CDR3 is built from 12 residues. After removal of 7 bases from V and 3 bases from J, the junction contained 2 bases not matched to a gene. Germline-derived CDR1 and CDR2 are SQVTM and ANQGSEA. The CDR3 protein is CSGGQGDYGYTF. CDR3 nucleotides: TGCAGCGGCGGACAGGGGGACTATGGCTACACCTTC.

The V gene is TRBV5-4, the J gene TRBJ2-2, with 11 bases lining up with TRBD2. J gave up 7 bases and V 0 bases, and 5 bases lay outside the gene matches. Germline V gives CDR1 SGHNT, CDR2 YYREEE (reference sequence). CDR3 length: 16 amino acids. The CDR3 region has the DNA TGTGCCAGCAGCTTGGATGGGCTAGCGGGAGGCGGGGAGCTGTTTTTT. It yields the protein CASSLDGLAGGGELFF.

The V and J genes are TRBV11-2 and TRBJ2-1; tentatively, D is TRBD2 (5 bases). The CDR3 covers 15 residues. Germline V gene lookup returns CDR1 SGHAT and CDR2 FQNNGV. The ends were cut back, 4 bases at V and 2 bases at J, with 12 bases in the middle. The DNA of the CDR3 is TGTGCCAGCAGCTCCCAACTAGGGACCTACAATGAGCAGTTCTTC. It specifies CASSSQLGTYNEQFF.

The chain combines TRBV10-3 with TRBJ1-1, with D possibly TRBD1 on 5 matching bases. V lost 8 bases to trimming and J lost 4 bases, with 20 bases between them. CDR1 is ENHRY, CDR2 SYGVKD, per germline. The CDR3 is 15 residues long. The CDR3 nucleotides read TGTGCCATCTCTGGGATAGCCGGGACTAGCACTGAAGCTTTCTTT. It yields the protein CAISGIAGTSTEAFF.